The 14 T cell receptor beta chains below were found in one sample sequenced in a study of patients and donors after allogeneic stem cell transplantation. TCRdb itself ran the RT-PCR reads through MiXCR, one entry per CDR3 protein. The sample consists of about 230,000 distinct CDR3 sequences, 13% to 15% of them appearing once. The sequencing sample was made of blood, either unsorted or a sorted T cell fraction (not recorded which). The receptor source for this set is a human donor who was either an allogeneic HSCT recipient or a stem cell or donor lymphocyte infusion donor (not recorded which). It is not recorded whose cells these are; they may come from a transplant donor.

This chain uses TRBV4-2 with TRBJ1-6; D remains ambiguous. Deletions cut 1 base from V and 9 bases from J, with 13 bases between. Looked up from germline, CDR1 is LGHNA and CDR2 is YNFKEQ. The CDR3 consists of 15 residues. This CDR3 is CASSQVGTEGSPLHF. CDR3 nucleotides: TGTGCCAGCAGCCAAGTAGGAACAGAAGGTTCACCCCTCCACTTT.

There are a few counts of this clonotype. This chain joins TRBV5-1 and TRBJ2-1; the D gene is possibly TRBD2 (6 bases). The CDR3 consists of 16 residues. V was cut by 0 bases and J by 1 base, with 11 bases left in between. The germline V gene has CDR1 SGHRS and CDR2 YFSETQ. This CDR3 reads CASSLGLARSYNEQFF. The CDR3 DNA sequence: TGCGCCAGCAGCTTGGGGCTAGCGAGGTCCTACAATGAGCAGTTCTTC. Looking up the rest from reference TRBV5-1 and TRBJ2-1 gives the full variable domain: KAGVTQTPRYLIKTRGQQVTLSCSPISGHRSVSWYQQTPGQGLQFLFEYFSETQRNKGNFPGRFSGRQFSNSRSEMNVSTLELGDSALYLCASSLGLARSYNEQFFGPGTRLTVL.

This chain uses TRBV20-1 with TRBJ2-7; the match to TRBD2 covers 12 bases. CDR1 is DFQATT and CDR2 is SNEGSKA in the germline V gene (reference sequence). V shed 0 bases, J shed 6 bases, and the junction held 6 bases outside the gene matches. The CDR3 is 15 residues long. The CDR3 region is CSARDLRLAGAEQYF. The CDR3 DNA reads TGCAGTGCTAGAGATCTTCGACTAGCGGGAGCCGAGCAGTACTTC.

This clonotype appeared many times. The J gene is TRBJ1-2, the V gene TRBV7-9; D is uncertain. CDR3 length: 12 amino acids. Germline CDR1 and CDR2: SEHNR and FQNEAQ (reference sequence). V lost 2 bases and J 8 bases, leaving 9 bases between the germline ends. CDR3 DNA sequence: TGTGCCAGCAGCTTAAACGTTTTCGGCTACACCTTC. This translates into CASSLNVFGYTF. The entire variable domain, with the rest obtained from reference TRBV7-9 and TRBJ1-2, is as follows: DTGVSQNPRHKITKRGQNVTFRCDPISEHNRLYWYRQTLGQGPEFLTYFQNEAQLEKSRLLSDRFSAERPKGSFSTLEIQRTEQGDSAMYLCASSLNVFGYTFGSGTRLTVV.

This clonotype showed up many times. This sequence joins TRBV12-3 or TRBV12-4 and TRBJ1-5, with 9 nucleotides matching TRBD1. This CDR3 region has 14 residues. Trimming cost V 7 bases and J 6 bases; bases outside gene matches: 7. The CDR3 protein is CASTSTGGTQPQHF. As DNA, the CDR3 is TGTGCCAGCACCTCCACAGGGGGCACTCAGCCCCAGCATTTT.

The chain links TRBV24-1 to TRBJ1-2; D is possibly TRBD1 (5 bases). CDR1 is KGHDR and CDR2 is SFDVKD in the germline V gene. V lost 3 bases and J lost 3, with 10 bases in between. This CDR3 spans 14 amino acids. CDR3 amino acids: CATSDTDSYYGYTF. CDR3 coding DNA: TGTGCCACCAGTGATACCGACAGCTACTATGGCTACACCTTC.

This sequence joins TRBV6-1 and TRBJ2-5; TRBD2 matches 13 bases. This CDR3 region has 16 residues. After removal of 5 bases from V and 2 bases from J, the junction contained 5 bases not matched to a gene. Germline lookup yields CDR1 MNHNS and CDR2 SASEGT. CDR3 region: CASSQPGLAGQETQYF. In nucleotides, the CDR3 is TGTGCCAGCAGTCAGCCGGGACTAGCGGGACAAGAGACCCAGTACTTC.

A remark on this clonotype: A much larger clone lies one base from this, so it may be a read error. The CDR3 DNA follows: TGCAGTACTAGAACAGGGGGCCTTTATAGCAATCAGCCCCAGCATTTT. Translated, it gives CSTRTGGLYSNQPQHF. The chain uses TRBV20-1 and TRBJ1-5; 9 bases map to TRBD1. CDR3 length equals 16 residues. Germline V gene lookup returns CDR1 DFQATT and CDR2 SNEGSKA (reference sequence).

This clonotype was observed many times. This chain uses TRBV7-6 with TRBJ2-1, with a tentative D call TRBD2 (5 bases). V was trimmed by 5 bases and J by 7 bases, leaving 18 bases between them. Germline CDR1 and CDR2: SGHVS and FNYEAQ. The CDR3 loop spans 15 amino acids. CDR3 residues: CASSPGDTSQNEQFF. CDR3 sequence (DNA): TGTGCCAGCAGCCCCGGCGATACTAGTCAGAATGAGCAGTTCTTC.

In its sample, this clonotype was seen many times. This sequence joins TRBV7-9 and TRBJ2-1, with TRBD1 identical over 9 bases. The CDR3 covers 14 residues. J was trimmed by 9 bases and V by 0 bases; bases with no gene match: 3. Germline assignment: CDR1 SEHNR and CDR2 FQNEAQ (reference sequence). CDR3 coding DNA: TGTGCCAGCAGCTTAGCGGGACAGGGCCCTGAGCAGTTCTTC. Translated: CASSLAGQGPEQFF.

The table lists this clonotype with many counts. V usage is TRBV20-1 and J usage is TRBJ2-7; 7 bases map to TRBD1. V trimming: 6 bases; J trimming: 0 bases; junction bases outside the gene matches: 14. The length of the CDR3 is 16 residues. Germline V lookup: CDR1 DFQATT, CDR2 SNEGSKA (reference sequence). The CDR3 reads CSAESMGQSFSYEQYF. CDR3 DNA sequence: TGCAGTGCGGAATCCATGGGACAGAGCTTCTCCTACGAGCAGTACTTC.

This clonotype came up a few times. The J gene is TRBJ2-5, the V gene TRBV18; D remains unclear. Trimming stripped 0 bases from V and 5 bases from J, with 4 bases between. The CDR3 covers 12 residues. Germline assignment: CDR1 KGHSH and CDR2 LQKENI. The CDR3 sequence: CASSPPGETQYF. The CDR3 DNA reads TGTGCCAGCTCACCACCGGGGGAGACCCAGTACTTC.

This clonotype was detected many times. CDR3: CASSVGTSGSTEQYF. The CDR3, as DNA: TGTGCCAGCAGCGTAGGGACTAGCGGGAGTACCGAGCAGTACTTC. V gene TRBV9 combines with J gene TRBJ2-7; 13 bases agree with TRBD2. CDR3 length: 15 residues. CDR1 and CDR2 (germline): SGDLS, YYNGEE. The V and J ends lost 0 bases and 6 bases, in that order; junction bases with no gene match: 3. Full variable domain (remainder filled in from reference TRBV9 and TRBJ2-7): DSGVTQTPKHLITATGQRVTLRCSPRSGDLSVYWYQQSLDQGLQFLIQYYNGEERAKGNILERFSAQQFPDLHSELNLSSLELGDSALYFCASSVGTSGSTEQYFGPGTRLTVT.

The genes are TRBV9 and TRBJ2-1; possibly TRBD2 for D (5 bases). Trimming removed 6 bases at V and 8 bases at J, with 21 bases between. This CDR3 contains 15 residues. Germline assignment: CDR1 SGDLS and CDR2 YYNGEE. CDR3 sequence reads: CASNLAGKPRDEQFF. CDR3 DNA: TGTGCCAGCAATCTGGCGGGCAAACCTCGCGATGAGCAGTTCTTC.